A selection of T cell receptor beta chains follows, all from one sample in a study of lymphopenia after photon versus proton radiotherapy. Measured with immunoSEQ multiplex PCR; TCRdb has only the in-frame clones, and not every one. The sample yields more than 25,000 clones, roughly 90% seen once. The material was peripheral blood, obtained from a patient treated with photon-based radiotherapy. All receptors derive from a woman between 45 and 60 years old with pancreatic cancer. Both conserved end residues are part of each CDR3. The D gene is left open where the match is weak. The listing skips clone size in some rows; elsewhere it reads once, few, many or a size class.

V	J	size	D	DNA	CDR3
TRBV6-1	TRBJ2-1	.	.	TGTGCCAGCAGTGAAGCGGCTAATTACAATGAGCAGTTCTTC	CASSEAANYNEQFF
TRBV14	TRBJ1-3	once	.	TGTGCCAGCAGCCTTGGCGGGACGGTGAGCTCTGGAAACACCATATATTTT	CASSLGGTVSSGNTIYF
TRBV10-3	TRBJ2-1	.	TRBD2	TGTGCCATCAGTGAGTCAGAGGCTAGCGGGGACAACAATGAGCAGTTCTTC	CAISESEASGDNNEQFF
TRBV29-1	TRBJ1-2	few	TRBD1	TGCAGCGTTGGGAATAGTGGACAGGGCGGGGGCTACACCTTC	CSVGNSGQGGGYTF
TRBV6-1	TRBJ1-5	.	.	TGTGCCAGCAGTGAAGATGATAGCAGATCTAGCAATCAGCCCCAGCATTTT	CASSEDDSRSSNQPQHF
TRBV28	TRBJ2-7	once	TRBD1	TGTGCCAGCAGTCTGGACAGGGGGTATGGGGTCGAGCAGTACTTC	CASSLDRGYGVEQYF
TRBV4-1	TRBJ1-5	few	.	TGCGCCAGCAGCCAGACCCACGGGGGAAATCAGCCCCAGCATTTT	CASSQTHGGNQPQHF
TRBV10-2	TRBJ2-2	.	TRBD1	TGCGCCAGCAGCCGGGACAGGGAGGCCACCGGGGAGCTGTTTTTT	CASSRDREATGELFF
TRBV21-1	TRBJ2-7	.	.	TGTGCCAGCAGCAGTGACAGGGGTTTAGCCTACGAGCAGTACTTC	CASSSDRGLAYEQYF
TRBV6-4	TRBJ2-7	.	.	TGTGCCAGCAGCCCGGGGCACATGGGGAACTTC	CASSPGHMGNF
TRBV5-4	TRBJ1-5	few	TRBD1	TGTGCCAGCAGCCTACAGGGGAGCAATCAGCCCCAGCATTTT	CASSLQGSNQPQHF